This TCR beta chain stems from a study of CD8+ T cells in alopecia areata. Study outcomes and limitations: Because one nonresponder was included, the link of baseline CD8+ expansion to response is considered uncertain. Higher clonality and more expanded CD8+ clones appeared in lesional than normal scalp. Under tofacitinib, fewer expanded CD8+ clones appeared among the top 100 scalp clones.

Treatment here: oral pan-JAK inhibitor, 5-10 mg twice daily. Individuals with alopecia areata gave both lesional scalp punch biopsies and peripheral blood for collection. The table lists this clone with a few counts. Its target is unknown. Sequencing used cDNA as its template, made by extracting RNA and reverse transcribing it. The table came from immunoSEQ multiplex PCR; TCRdb's copy has only in-frame clones and leaves some out. The table includes fewer than 250,000 clones, about two fifths detected once. Germline lookup yields CDR1 SNHLY and CDR2 FYNNEI. The V gene end was trimmed by 3 bases and the J gene end by 0 bases; junction bases not matched to a gene: 8. This CDR3 is built from 17 residues.

The receptor comes from a human donor with alopecia areata. This specimen was CD4+ T cells sorted from blood, taken at approximately week 34, from a patient treated with tofacitinib. The gene calls are TRBV2 and TRBJ1-1; 9 nucleotides align to TRBD1. The CDR3 DNA reads TGTGCCAGCAGTGAGGGCGGTTACAGGGGGCTGAACACTGAAGCTTTCTTT. Translating gives CASSEGGYRGLNTEAFF.